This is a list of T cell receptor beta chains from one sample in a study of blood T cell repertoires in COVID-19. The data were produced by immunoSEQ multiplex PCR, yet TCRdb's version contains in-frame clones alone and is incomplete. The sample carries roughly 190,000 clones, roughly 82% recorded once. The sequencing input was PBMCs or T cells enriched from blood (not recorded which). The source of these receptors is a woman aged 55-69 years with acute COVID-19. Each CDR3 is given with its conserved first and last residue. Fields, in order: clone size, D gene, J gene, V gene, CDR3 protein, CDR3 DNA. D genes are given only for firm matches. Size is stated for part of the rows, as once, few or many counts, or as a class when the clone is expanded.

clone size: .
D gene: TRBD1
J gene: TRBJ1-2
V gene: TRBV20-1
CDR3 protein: CSASQQGWGYTF
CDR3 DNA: TGCAGTGCTAGTCAACAGGGGTGGGGCTACACCTTC

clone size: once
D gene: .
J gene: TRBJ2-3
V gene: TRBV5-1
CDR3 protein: CASSLVAGSTDTQYF
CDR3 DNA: TGCGCCAGCAGCTTGGTCGCGGGGAGCACAGATACGCAGTATTTT

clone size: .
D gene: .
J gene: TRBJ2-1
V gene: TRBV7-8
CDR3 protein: CASSRKNEQFF
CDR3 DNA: TGTGCCAGCAGCCGCAAAAATGAGCAGTTCTTC

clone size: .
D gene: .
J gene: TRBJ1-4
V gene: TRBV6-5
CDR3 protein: CASSYERRFPNEKLFF
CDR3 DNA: TGTGCCAGCAGTTACGAGAGGAGATTTCCTAATGAAAAACTGTTTTTT

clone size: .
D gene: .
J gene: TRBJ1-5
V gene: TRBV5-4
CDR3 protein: CASSLRYSNQPQHF
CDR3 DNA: TGTGCCAGCAGCTTGCGGTATAGCAATCAGCCCCAGCATTTT

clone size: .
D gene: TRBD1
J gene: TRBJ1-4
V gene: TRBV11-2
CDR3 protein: CASSWDRAIEKLFF
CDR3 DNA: TGTGCCAGCAGCTGGGACAGGGCGATAGAAAAACTGTTTTTT

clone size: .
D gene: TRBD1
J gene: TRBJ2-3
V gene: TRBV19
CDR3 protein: CASKETGADTQYF
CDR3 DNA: TGTGCCAGTAAAGAAACAGGGGCAGATACGCAGTATTTT

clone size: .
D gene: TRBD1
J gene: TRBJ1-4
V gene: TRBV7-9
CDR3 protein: CASTLNSQGANEKLFF
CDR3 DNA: TGTGCCAGCACCCTTAATTCCCAGGGGGCGAATGAAAAACTGTTTTTT

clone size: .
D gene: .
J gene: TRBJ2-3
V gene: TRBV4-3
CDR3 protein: CASSQMGSLVTDTQYF
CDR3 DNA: TGCGCCAGCAGCCAAATGGGGAGTCTGGTCACAGATACGCAGTATTTT

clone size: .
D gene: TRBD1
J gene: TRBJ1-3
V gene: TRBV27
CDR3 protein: CASSPGTAGNTIYF
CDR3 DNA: TGTGCCAGCAGCCCCGGGACAGCTGGAAACACCATATATTTT